This TCR beta chain was identified during a study of T cells in Graves' hyperthyroidism and ophthalmopathy. Germline CDR1 is LNHNV and CDR2 is YYDKDF (reference sequence). The V end was cut by 1 base, the J end by 2 bases, with 15 bases between. The CDR3 is made up of 18 amino acids. This clonotype has more than one count but fewer than ten. Its antigen is not identified. Researchers amplified the TCR beta CDR3 regions from RNA transcripts. With the HTBI primer set, the TCR CDR3 went through a first round of RT-PCR. Using its own MiXCR run on the multiplex PCR reads, TCRdb lists one record per CDR3 protein. The table shows over 700,000 distinct CDR3 sequences, with around 19% occurring only once. Study-wide results and limits: Most clonotypes that expanded in the thyroid above 0.001 also showed up in blood.

Sample collection date corresponds to first hyperthyroidism diagnosis, prior to any ophthalmopathy symptoms. The chain couples TRBV15 to TRBJ2-6; D not resolved. The TCR was taken from a woman between 45 and 65 years old with Graves' hyperthyroidism that later progressed to Graves' ophthalmopathy. The sequencing input was blood. CDR3 sequence reads: CATSRVGSAWAGANVLTF. The CDR3 nucleotides read TGTGCCACCAGCAGAGTAGGCAGTGCATGGGCTGGGGCCAACGTCCTGACTTTC.